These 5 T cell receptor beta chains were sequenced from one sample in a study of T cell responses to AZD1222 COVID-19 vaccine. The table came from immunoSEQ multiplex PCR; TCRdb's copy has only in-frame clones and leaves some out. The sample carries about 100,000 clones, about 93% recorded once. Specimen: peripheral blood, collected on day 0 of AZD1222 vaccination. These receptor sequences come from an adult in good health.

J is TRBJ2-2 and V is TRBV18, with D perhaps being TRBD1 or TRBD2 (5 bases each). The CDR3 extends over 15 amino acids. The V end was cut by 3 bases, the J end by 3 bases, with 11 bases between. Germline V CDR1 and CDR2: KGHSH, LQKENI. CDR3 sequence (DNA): TGTGCCAGCTCACCTGCCGGGGCGGACACCGGGGAGCTGTTTTTT. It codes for CASSPAGADTGELFF.

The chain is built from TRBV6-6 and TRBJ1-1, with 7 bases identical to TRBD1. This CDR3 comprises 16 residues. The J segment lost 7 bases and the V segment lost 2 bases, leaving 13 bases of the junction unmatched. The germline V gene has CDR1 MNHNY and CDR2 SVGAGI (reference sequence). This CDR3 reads CASSYHSLQGLVEAFF. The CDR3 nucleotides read TGTGCCAGCAGTTACCATTCACTACAGGGGTTGGTTGAAGCTTTCTTT.

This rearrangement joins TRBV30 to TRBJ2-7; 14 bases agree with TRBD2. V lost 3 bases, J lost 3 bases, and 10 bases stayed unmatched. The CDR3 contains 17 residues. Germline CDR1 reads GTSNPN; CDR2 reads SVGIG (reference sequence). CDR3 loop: CAWRGTSGSKALYEQYF. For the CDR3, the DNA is TGTGCCTGGAGGGGGACTAGCGGGAGTAAAGCCCTCTACGAGCAGTACTTC.

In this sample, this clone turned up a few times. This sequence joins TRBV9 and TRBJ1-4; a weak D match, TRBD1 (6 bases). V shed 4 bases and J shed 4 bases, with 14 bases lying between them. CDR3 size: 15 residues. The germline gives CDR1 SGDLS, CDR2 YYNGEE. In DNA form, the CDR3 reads TGTGCCAGCAGCCCCCTGACAGGTAGTAATGAAAAACTGTTTTTT. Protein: CASSPLTGSNEKLFF.

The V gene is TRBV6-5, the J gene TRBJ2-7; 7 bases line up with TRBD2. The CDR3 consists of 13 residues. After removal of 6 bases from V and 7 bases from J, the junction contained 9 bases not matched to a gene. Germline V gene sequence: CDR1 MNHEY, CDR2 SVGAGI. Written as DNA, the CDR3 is TGTGCCAGCAGCCTGCGGGGGTCTGGGGAGCAGTACTTC. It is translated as CASSLRGSGEQYF.